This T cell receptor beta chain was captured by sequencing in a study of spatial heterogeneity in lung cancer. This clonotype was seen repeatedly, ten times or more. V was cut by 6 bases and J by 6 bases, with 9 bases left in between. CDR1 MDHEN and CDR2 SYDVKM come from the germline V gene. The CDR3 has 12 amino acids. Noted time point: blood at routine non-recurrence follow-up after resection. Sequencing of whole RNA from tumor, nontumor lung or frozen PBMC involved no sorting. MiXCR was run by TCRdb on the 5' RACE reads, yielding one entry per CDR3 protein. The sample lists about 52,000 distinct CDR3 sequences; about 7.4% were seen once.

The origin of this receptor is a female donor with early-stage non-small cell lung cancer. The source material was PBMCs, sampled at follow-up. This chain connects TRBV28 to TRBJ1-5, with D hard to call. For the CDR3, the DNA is TGTGCCAGCAGACTAAAATCTCAGCCCCAGCATTTT. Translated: CASRLKSQPQHF.